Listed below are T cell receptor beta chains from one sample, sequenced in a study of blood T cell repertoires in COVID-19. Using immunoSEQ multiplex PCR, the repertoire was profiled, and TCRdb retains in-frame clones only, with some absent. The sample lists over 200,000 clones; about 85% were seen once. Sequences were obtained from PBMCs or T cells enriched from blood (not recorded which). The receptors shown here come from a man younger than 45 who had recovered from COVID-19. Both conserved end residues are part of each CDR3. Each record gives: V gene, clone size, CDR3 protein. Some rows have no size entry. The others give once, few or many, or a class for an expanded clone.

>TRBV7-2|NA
CASSNRGTDTQYF
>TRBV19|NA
CASSTKPTSGGYETQYF
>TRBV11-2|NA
CASSSGLGWDNEQFF
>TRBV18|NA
CASSPPSTGGNQPQHF
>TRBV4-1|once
CASSQDPRSVTYNEQFF
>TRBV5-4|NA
CASSLGGRASSYEQYF
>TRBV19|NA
CASTLSGLAKNIQYF
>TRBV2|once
CASETRLVAFF
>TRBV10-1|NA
CASSESGLRDSGANVLTF
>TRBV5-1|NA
CASSSGTSTDTQYF
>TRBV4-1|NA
CASSQVDRPEQYF
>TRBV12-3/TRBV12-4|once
CASSLGTGIRYTF
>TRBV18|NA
CASSPAGGLTFNEQFF
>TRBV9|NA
CASSVKSMNTEAFF
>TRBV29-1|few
CSVTRGQGASGYTF
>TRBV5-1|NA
CASSPGLLFSGNTGELFF
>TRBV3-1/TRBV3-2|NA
CASSPLRTGVNEAFF
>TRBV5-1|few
CASSSGQGVLNTEAFF
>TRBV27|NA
CASSLPLDRAAFF
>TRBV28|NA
CASFLPPGELFF
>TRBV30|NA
CAWTLSGTGLYF
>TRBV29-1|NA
CSVETSGGTRKTQYF
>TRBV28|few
CASSLDHWVGGTGNTIYF